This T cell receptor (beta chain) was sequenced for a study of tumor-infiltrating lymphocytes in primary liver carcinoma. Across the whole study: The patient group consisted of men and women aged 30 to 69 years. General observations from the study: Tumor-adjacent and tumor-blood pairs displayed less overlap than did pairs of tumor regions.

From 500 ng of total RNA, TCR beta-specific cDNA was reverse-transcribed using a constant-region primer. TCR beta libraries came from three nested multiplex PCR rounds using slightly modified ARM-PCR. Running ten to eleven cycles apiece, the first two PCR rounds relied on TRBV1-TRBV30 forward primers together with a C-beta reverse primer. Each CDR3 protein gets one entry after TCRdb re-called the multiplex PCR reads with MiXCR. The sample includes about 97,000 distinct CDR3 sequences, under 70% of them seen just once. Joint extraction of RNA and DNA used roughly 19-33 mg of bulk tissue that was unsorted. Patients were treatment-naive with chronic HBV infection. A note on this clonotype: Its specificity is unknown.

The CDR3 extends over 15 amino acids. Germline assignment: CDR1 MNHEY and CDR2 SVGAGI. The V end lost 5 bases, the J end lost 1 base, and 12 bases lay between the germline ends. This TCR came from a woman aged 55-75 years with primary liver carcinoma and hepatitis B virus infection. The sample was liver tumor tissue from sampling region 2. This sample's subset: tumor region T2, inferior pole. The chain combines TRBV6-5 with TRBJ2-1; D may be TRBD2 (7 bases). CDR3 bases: TGTGCCAGCAGTATAGGGGGGGTTTCCTACAATGAGCAGTTCTTC. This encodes CASSIGGVSYNEQFF.